This TCR beta chain was recovered during a study of blood T cell repertoires in COVID-19. Overall study context: Researchers got acute and convalescent COVID-19 samples from the United States, Italy and Spain.

This clone was detected only once. V shed 4 bases and J 4 bases; nucleotides not matched to a gene: 9. Germline CDR1 is SGHRS and CDR2 is YFSETQ. This CDR3 region has 15 residues. Original processing methods: For nucleated cells, counts were estimated from reference gene primer amplification. Only in-frame clones appear in the TCRdb table, and some are missing; sequencing was by immunoSEQ multiplex PCR. V, J and clone size reflect that table, while D and trimming were determined from the DNA. This sample carries 150,000 to 200,000 clones, 65% to 85% of them seen once, and the ten largest clones take 4.5% to 6.5%.

Sequencing was performed on peripheral blood. The chain has TRBV5-1 and TRBJ2-3, with 7 bases that match TRBD2. The receptor was isolated from a woman between 25 and 40 years old with acute or convalescent COVID-19. CDR3 nucleotides: TGCGCCAGCAGCACCGTAGCGGGTCCACCAGATACGCAGTATTTT. Translated: CASSTVAGPPDTQYF. The full variable domain, completed using reference TRBV5-1 and TRBJ2-3, is KAGVTQTPRYLIKTRGQQVTLSCSPISGHRSVSWYQQTPGQGLQFLFEYFSETQRNKGNFPGRFSGRQFSNSRSEMNVSTLELGDSALYLCASSTVAGPPDTQYFGPGTRLTVL.